This T cell receptor beta chain comes out of a study of somatic mutations in cytotoxic T cells in rheumatoid arthritis. Trimming pared 4 bases from V and 1 base from J, leaving 15 bases between. The CDR3 length is 16 residues. Germline V gene data show CDR1 as MNHNS and CDR2 as SASEGT. Profiled with immunoSEQ multiplex PCR; TCRdb holds only in-frame clones, not every one. The repertoire holds about 20,000 clones, with roughly 90% as singletons. The chain carries TRBV6-1 and TRBJ2-3, with D perhaps matching TRBD1 (7 bases). The source material was CD8+ T cells sorted from blood. This clonotype was sampled from a man between 40 and 49 years old in good health. In DNA form, the CDR3 reads TGTGCCAGCAGTGCGTGGCAGGGGGGTGGCACAGATACGCAGTATTTT. Its translation: CASSAWQGGGTDTQYF.